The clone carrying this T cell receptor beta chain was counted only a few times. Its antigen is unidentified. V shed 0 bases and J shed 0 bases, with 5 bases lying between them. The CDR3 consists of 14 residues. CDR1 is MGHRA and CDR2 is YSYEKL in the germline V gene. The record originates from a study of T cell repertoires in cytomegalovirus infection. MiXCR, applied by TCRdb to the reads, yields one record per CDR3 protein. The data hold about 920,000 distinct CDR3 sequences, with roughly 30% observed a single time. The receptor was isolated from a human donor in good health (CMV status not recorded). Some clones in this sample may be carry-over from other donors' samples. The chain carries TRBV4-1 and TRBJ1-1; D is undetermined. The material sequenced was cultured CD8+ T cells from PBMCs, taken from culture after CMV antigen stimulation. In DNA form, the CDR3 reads TGCGCCAGCAGCCAAGAATTAATGAACACTGAAGCTTTCTTT. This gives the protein CASSQELMNTEAFF.